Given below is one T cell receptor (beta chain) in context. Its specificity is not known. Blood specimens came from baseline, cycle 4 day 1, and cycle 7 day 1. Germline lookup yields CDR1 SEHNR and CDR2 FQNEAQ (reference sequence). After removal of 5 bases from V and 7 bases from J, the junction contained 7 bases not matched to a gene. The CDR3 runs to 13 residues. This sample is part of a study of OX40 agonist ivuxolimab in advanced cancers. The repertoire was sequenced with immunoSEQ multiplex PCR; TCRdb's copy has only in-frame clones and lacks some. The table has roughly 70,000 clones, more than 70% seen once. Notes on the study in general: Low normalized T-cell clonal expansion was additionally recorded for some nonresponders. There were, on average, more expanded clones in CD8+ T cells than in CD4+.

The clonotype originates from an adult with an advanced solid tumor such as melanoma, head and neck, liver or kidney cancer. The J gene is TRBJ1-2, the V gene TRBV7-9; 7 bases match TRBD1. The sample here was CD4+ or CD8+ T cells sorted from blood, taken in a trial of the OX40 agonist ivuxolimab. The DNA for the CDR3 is TGTGCCAGCAGCAGCCGGGACAGCTCTGGCTACACCTTC. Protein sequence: CASSSRDSSGYTF.